The 28 T cell receptor beta chains given below trace back to one sample, sequenced in a study of post-analysis software for immune sequencing data. Study-wide findings and caveats: About five TRBV segments (TRBV5-6, TRBV5-1 and TRBV20-1 among them) occurred more frequently in patients than in controls.

Every TCR beta cDNA library bore unique molecular identifiers. From the PCR reads, TCRdb called clonotypes with MiXCR, one entry per CDR3 protein. Among about 770,000 distinct CDR3 sequences listed, 46% were seen once. Antigens of these TCRs are unknown. The source material was blood. These receptors came from a girl aged 5 to 17 with multiple sclerosis.

This rearrangement joins TRBV5-1 to TRBJ1-1; possibly TRBD1 for D (6 bases). V lost 1 base and J lost 4, with 11 bases in between. The germline V gene encodes CDR1 SGHRS and CDR2 YFSETQ. The CDR3 is 14 residues long. The DNA for the CDR3 is TGCGCCAGCAGCTTGTTTAGGGGGAGCACTGAAGCTTTCTTT. Its protein is CASSLFRGSTEAFF.

The chain has TRBV29-1 and TRBJ2-1; D call uncertain. CDR3 size: 15 residues. Germline V gene sequence: CDR1 SQVTM, CDR2 ANQGSEA. Between the trimmed V and J ends, which lost 0 bases and 4 bases, there was a span of 13 bases. The CDR3 sequence: CSVEDLVSAYNEQFF. CDR3 bases: TGCAGCGTTGAAGATCTGGTAAGCGCTTACAATGAGCAGTTCTTC.

This clonotype has a handful of counts. The chain has TRBV27 and TRBJ1-2, with TRBD1 matching over 9 bases. The CDR3 consists of 16 residues. The germline V gene has CDR1 MNHEY and CDR2 SMNVEV (reference sequence). V lost 4 bases and J lost 5; bases outside the gene matches: 11. CDR3 DNA: TGTGCCAGCAGTTCGCTCACCGGACAGGGGACATATGGCTACACCTTC. Translation gives CASSSLTGQGTYGYTF.

This clonotype was detected only a few times. The chain employs TRBV5-1 and TRBJ2-3, with unresolved D. The CDR3 spans 14 residues. Trimming shortened V by 3 bases and J by 0 bases, and 8 bases separated the two germline ends. Looked up from germline, CDR1 is SGHRS and CDR2 is YFSETQ. DNA of the CDR3: TGCGCCAGCAGCTATCTAGATAGCACAGATACGCAGTATTTT. Translation gives CASSYLDSTDTQYF.

The chain links TRBV11-2 to TRBJ2-6; D is unresolved. Germline V gene data show CDR1 as SGHAT and CDR2 as FQNNGV. The V end lost 5 bases, the J end lost 0 bases, and 8 bases lay between the germline ends. The CDR3 is made up of 15 amino acids. The CDR3 protein is CASSPSVSGANVLTF. The CDR3 coding sequence is TGTGCCAGCAGCCCCAGCGTCTCTGGGGCCAACGTCCTGACTTTC.

The chain links TRBV29-1 to TRBJ2-4; 9 bases align to TRBD2. TRBJ2-7 explains the end of the DNA better; the J call may be wrong. CDR3 size: 15 residues. The germline gives CDR1 SQVTM, CDR2 ANQGSEA. The CDR3 nucleotides are TGCAGCGCTTCCGGCGGGAGGGCCAACTCCTACGAGCAGTACTTC. Encoded protein: CSASGGRANSYEQYF.

This clonotype is a singleton in its sample. The gene calls are TRBV5-1 and TRBJ2-3, with 8 bases matching TRBD1. This CDR3 is 16 amino acids long. J gave up 0 bases and V 0 bases, and 3 bases lay outside the gene matches. Per the germline V gene, CDR1 is SGHRS and CDR2 is YFSETQ. As DNA, the CDR3 is TGCGCCAGCAGCTTGGGGACAGGGTCTAGCACAGATACGCAGTATTTT. Encoded protein: CASSLGTGSSTDTQYF. The full variable domain, in which reference TRBV5-1 and TRBJ2-3 provide the parts outside the CDR3, is KAGVTQTPRYLIKTRGQQVTLSCSPISGHRSVSWYQQTPGQGLQFLFEYFSETQRNKGNFPGRFSGRQFSNSRSEMNVSTLELGDSALYLCASSLGTGSSTDTQYFGPGTRLTVL.

This clonotype was picked up a small number of times. The chain uses TRBV7-2 and TRBJ2-3; D remains unclear. V dropped 1 base and J dropped 2 bases, with 16 bases sitting between them. This CDR3 contains 17 residues. Looked up from germline, CDR1 is SGHTA and CDR2 is FQGNSA. The CDR3 region is CASSLVAAPGDTDTQYF. The CDR3 bases are TGTGCCAGCAGCTTAGTGGCGGCCCCTGGGGACACAGATACGCAGTATTTT.

The chain uses TRBV7-2 and TRBJ2-3; 11 nucleotides match TRBD2. The trim removed 3 bases at V and 4 bases at J, leaving 3 bases unmatched. The length of the CDR3 is 15 residues. CDR1 is SGHTA and CDR2 is FQGNSA in the germline V gene. The CDR3 loop is CASSLTSGTSDTQYF. The CDR3 DNA reads as TGTGCCAGCAGCTTGACTAGCGGGACGTCAGATACGCAGTATTTT.

This clonotype was recorded only once. The rearrangement uses TRBV9 and TRBJ2-7; 14 nucleotides line up with TRBD2. The germline gives CDR1 SGDLS, CDR2 YYNGEE. With 3 bases clipped from V and 7 bases from J, the junction kept 6 bases outside the gene matches. This CDR3 comprises 15 residues. CDR3 amino acids: CASSEGLAGDGEQYF. CDR3 DNA: TGTGCCAGCAGCGAGGGACTAGCGGGAGATGGGGAGCAGTACTTC.

This clonotype came up a few times. The CDR3 protein is CASSFRDRGLEQYF. In nucleotides, the CDR3 is TGTGCCAGCAGCTTCCGGGACAGGGGGCTCGAGCAGTACTTC. This chain joins TRBV7-2 and TRBJ2-5; 12 bases are a match to TRBD1. The J call is uncertain, as TRBJ2-7 better fits the DNA end. The CDR3 has 14 residues. In germline, CDR1 is SGHTA, CDR2 FQGNSA.

This clonotype was seen a handful of times. The V gene is TRBV10-3, the J gene TRBJ2-5, with 7 bases identical to TRBD2. The DNA end favors TRBJ2-7, so the J call may be wrong. There are 15 residues in the CDR3. Germline V gives CDR1 ENHRY, CDR2 SYGVKD. CDR3 residues: CAISESTAAGDEQYF. CDR3 sequence (DNA): TGTGCCATCAGTGAGTCGACCGCCGCGGGAGACGAGCAGTACTTC.

The chain uses TRBV11-2 and TRBJ2-1; tentative D call: TRBD1 (5 bases). Germline CDR1 and CDR2: SGHAT and FQNNGV. V was trimmed by 1 base and J by 0 bases, leaving 13 bases between them. This CDR3 contains 17 residues. The CDR3 loop is CASSLVLQGTSYNEQFF. In DNA, the CDR3 is TGTGCCAGCAGCTTAGTTCTCCAGGGTACCTCCTACAATGAGCAGTTCTTC.

The J gene is TRBJ2-5, the V gene TRBV4-1; 9 positions match TRBD2. The CDR3 runs 17 residues. Germline values: CDR1 MGHRA, CDR2 YSYEKL. Unmatched junction bases numbered 7, after V lost 0 bases and J lost 2 bases. The CDR3 loop is CASSQELSGRGQETQYF. The CDR3 coding sequence is TGCGCCAGCAGCCAAGAGCTTAGCGGGAGAGGTCAAGAGACCCAGTACTTC.

The rearrangement uses TRBV4-3 and TRBJ2-1; 7 nucleotides line up with TRBD2. Trimming removed 4 bases from V and 1 base from J; junction bases left unmatched: 7. The CDR3 totals 16 residues. The V gene's germline CDR1 is LGHNA and CDR2 YSLEER. This CDR3 reads CASSRRTSRSYNEQFF. In DNA, the CDR3 is TGCGCCAGCAGCCGTAGGACTAGTAGGTCCTACAATGAGCAGTTCTTC.

The V and J genes are TRBV7-2 and TRBJ2-5, with 10 bases fitting TRBD2. The end of the DNA is better explained by TRBJ2-7, so the J call may be wrong. The V gene's germline CDR1 is SGHTA and CDR2 FQGNSA. The CDR3 contains 17 residues. The CDR3 coding sequence is TGTGCCAGCAGCTTAAGGGGAAGCGGGAGGGCCTCGTACGAGCAGTACTTC. Amino acids: CASSLRGSGRASYEQYF.

This clonotype was seen only a few times. The rearrangement joins TRBV5-6 to TRBJ1-4; 7 positions agree with TRBD1. Trimming removed 4 bases from V and 8 bases from J; junction bases left unmatched: 5. CDR3 size: 13 residues. Germline loops: CDR1 SGHDT, CDR2 YYEEEE. CDR3 DNA sequence: TGTGCCAGCAGCCTGGACAGGAGGGAAAAACTGTTTTTT. It yields the protein CASSLDRREKLFF.

This clonotype showed up many times. This chain links TRBV7-9 with TRBJ2-7; D is unresolved. Germline lookup yields CDR1 SEHNR and CDR2 FQNEAQ (reference sequence). CDR3 length: 13 residues. Trimming left V 1 base short and J 0 bases short, with 4 bases between. The CDR3 loop is CASSLGVSYEQYF. The CDR3 nucleotides are TGTGCCAGCAGCTTAGGAGTCTCCTACGAGCAGTACTTC.

The V gene is TRBV10-1, the J gene TRBJ2-5; tentatively, D is TRBD1 (5 bases). Trimming left V 0 bases short and J 5 bases short, with 10 bases between. The V gene's germline CDR1 is WNHNN and CDR2 SYGVQD (reference sequence). The CDR3 extends over 14 amino acids. CDR3 in amino acids: CASSESGRVETQYF. Here the CDR3 DNA reads TGCGCCAGCAGTGAGTCTGGCAGGGTGGAGACCCAGTACTTC.

The CDR3 nucleotides are TGTGCCAGCAGTTTCAAGTCAAAGTACGAGCAGTACTTC. This sequence encodes CASSFKSKYEQYF. The chain uses TRBV12-3 or TRBV12-4 and TRBJ2-7; D unclear. This CDR3 region has 13 residues. V lost 3 bases and J 4 bases, leaving 10 bases between the germline ends.

The chain uses TRBV7-9 and TRBJ1-2; no clear D. The V gene lost 4 bases and the J gene lost 5 bases, with 8 bases spanning the gap. This CDR3 is built from 12 residues. Germline V CDR1 and CDR2: SEHNR, FQNEAQ (reference sequence). The CDR3 protein is CASSYSVYGYTF. CDR3 coding DNA: TGTGCCAGCAGCTACAGTGTATATGGCTACACCTTC.

This chain connects TRBV6-2 or TRBV6-3 to TRBJ2-7, with 9 bases fitting TRBD1. CDR3 length equals 15 residues. Per the germline V gene, CDR1 is MNHEY and CDR2 is SVGEGT. After removal of 2 bases from V and 3 bases from J, the junction contained 5 bases not matched to a gene. Written as DNA, the CDR3 is TGTGCCAGCAGTTACCGGGACAGGGTCCTCTACGAGCAGTACTTC. The encoded protein is CASSYRDRVLYEQYF.

The chain has TRBV5-1 and TRBJ1-1; D is unresolved. The V gene's germline CDR1 is SGHRS and CDR2 YFSETQ. V shed 3 bases and J shed 2 bases, with 8 bases lying between them. The CDR3 sequence is 13 residues long. DNA for the CDR3: TGCGCCAGCAGCTGGCAGGAAAACACTGAAGCTTTCTTT. Amino acid sequence: CASSWQENTEAFF.

The chain combines TRBV15 with TRBJ1-2; tentative D call: TRBD1 (6 bases). CDR1 is LNHNV, CDR2 YYDKDF, per germline (reference sequence). The CDR3 is 15 residues long. Trimming pared 3 bases from V and 4 bases from J, leaving 15 bases between. CDR3: CATSRERTGIYGYTF. Written as DNA, the CDR3 is TGTGCCACCAGCAGGGAACGCACAGGGATCTATGGCTACACCTTC.

J is TRBJ2-3 and V is TRBV28; no reliable D call. Germline lookup yields CDR1 MDHEN and CDR2 SYDVKM. Deletions cut 5 bases from V and 2 bases from J, with 11 bases between. This CDR3 has 14 residues. CDR3 residues: CASSPPSFTDTQYF. DNA for the CDR3: TGTGCCAGCAGTCCCCCAAGTTTCACAGATACGCAGTATTTT.

The chain uses TRBV28 and TRBJ1-2; unclear D gene. The CDR3 sequence is 13 residues long. The germline V gene has CDR1 MDHEN and CDR2 SYDVKM. Trimming pared 5 bases from V and 2 bases from J, leaving 9 bases between. The CDR3 nucleotides read TGTGCCAGCAGTCCCCCAGCGAACTATGGCTACACCTTC. Its protein is CASSPPANYGYTF.

This rearrangement joins TRBV3-1 to TRBJ2-3; a possible D gene is TRBD2 (6 bases). V dropped 1 base and J dropped 4 bases, with 18 bases sitting between them. The CDR3 runs to 17 residues. Germline V gives CDR1 LGHDT, CDR2 YNNKEL (reference sequence). CDR3: CASSQGPNRERADTQYF. The CDR3 DNA reads TGTGCCAGCAGCCAAGGCCCTAATCGGGAGAGGGCAGATACGCAGTATTTT.

This chain connects TRBV20-1 to TRBJ1-2; D possibly corresponds to TRBD1 (6 bases). Germline CDR1 DFQATT, CDR2 SNEGSKA (reference sequence). This CDR3 contains 15 residues. As DNA, the CDR3 is TGCAGCACATATCGGACGGCGGGGACAAACTATGGCTACACCTTC. This gives the protein CSTYRTAGTNYGYTF.